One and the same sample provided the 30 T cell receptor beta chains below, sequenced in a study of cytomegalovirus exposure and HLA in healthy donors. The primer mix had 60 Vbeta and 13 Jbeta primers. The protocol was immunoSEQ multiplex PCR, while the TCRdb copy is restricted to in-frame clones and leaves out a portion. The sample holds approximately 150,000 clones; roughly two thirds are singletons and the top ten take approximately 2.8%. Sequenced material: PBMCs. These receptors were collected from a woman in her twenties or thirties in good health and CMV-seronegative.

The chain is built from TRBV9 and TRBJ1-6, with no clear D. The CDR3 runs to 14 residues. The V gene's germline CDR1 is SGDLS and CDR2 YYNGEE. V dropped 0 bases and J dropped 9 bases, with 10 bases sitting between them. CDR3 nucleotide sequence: TGTGCCAGCAGCGTAGCTAGGTATGGTTCACCCCTCCACTTT. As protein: CASSVARYGSPLHF.

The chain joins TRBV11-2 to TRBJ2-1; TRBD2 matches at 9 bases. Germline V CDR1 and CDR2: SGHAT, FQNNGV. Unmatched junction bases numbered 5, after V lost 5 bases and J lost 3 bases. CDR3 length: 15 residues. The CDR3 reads CASSSSGSLYNEQFF. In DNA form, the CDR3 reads TGTGCCAGCAGCAGTAGCGGGAGCCTCTACAATGAGCAGTTCTTC.

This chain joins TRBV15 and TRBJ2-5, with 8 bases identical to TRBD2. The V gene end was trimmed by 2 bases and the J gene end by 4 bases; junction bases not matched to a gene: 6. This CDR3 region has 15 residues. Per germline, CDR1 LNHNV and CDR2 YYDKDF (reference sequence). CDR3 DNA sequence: TGTGCCACCAGCAGACAGCGGGGGATAATAGAGACCCAGTACTTC. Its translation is CATSRQRGIIETQYF.

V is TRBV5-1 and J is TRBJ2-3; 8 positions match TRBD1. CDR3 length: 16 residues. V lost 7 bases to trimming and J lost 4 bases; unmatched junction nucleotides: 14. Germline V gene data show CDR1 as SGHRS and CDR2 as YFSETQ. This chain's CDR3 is CASEPTGGFSPDTQYF. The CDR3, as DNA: TGCGCCAGCGAACCAACAGGGGGGTTTTCTCCAGATACGCAGTATTTT.

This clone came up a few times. CDR3 sequence reads: CASSLAPGNTGELFF. DNA of the CDR3: TGTGCCAGCAGCTTAGCGCCAGGGAACACCGGGGAGCTGTTTTTT. The chain employs TRBV7-7 and TRBJ2-2; D remains ambiguous. Between the trimmed V and J ends, which lost 0 bases and 1 base, there was a span of 6 bases. Germline V lookup: CDR1 SSHAT, CDR2 FNYEAQ (reference sequence). The CDR3 spans 15 residues.

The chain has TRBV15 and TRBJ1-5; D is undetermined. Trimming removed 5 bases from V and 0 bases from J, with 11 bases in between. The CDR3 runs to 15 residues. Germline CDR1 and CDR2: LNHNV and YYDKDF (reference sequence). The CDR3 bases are TGTGCCACCAGCGCGGGAGAGTATAGCAATCAGCCCCAGCATTTT. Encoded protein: CATSAGEYSNQPQHF.

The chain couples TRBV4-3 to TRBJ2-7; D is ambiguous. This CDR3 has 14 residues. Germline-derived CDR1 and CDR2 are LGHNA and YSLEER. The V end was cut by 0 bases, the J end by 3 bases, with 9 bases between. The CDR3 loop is CASSQDLINYEQYF. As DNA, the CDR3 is TGCGCCAGCAGCCAAGATCTAATAAACTACGAGCAGTACTTC.

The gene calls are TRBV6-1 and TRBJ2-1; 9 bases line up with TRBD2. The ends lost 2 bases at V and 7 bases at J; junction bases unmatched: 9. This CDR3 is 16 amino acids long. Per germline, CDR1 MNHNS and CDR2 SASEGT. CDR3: CASSEKRGLAVNEQFF. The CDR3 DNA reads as TGTGCCAGCAGTGAAAAACGGGGACTAGCTGTGAATGAGCAGTTCTTC.

In DNA, the CDR3 is TGTGCCAGCAGCGTAGGCCCCTCAGGCGCCGGGGAGCTGTTTTTT. Translated: CASSVGPSGAGELFF. The gene calls are TRBV9 and TRBJ2-2; no definite D call. V was trimmed by 0 bases and J by 6 bases, leaving 12 bases between them. Per the germline V gene, CDR1 is SGDLS and CDR2 is YYNGEE. The length of the CDR3 is 15 residues.

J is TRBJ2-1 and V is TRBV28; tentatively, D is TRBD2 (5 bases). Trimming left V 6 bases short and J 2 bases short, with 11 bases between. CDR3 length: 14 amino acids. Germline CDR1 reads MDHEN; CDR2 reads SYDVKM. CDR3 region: CASSSTGTYNEQFF. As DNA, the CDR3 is TGTGCCAGCAGCTCAACGGGGACCTACAATGAGCAGTTCTTC. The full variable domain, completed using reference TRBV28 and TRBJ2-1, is DVKVTQSSRYLVKRTGEKVFLECVQDMDHENMFWYRQDPGLGLRLIYFSYDVKMKEKGDIPEGYSVSREKKERFSLILESASTNQTSMYLCASSSTGTYNEQFFGPGTRLTVL.

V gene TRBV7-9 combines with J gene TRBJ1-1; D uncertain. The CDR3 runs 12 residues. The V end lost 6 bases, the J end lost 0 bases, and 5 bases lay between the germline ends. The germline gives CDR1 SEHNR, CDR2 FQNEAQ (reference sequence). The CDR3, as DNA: TGTGCCAGCAGGCAGATGAACACTGAAGCTTTCTTT. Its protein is CASRQMNTEAFF.

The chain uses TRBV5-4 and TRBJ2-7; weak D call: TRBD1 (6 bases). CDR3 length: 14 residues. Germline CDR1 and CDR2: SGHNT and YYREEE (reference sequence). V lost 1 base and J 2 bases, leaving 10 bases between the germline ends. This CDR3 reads CASSLPGVTYEQYF. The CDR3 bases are TGTGCCAGCAGCTTGCCAGGGGTAACCTACGAGCAGTACTTC.

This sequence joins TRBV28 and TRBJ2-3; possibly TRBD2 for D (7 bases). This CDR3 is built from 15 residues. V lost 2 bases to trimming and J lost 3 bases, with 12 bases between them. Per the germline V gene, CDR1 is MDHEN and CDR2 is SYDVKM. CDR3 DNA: TGTGCCAGCAGTTTAGGACGGGGGGCAACAGATACGCAGTATTTT. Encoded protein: CASSLGRGATDTQYF.

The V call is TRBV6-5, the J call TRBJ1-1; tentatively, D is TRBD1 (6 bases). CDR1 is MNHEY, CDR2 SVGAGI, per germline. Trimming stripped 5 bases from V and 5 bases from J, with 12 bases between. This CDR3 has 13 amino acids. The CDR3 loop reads CASSVQGMTEAFF. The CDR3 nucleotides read TGTGCCAGCAGTGTACAGGGTATGACTGAAGCTTTCTTT.

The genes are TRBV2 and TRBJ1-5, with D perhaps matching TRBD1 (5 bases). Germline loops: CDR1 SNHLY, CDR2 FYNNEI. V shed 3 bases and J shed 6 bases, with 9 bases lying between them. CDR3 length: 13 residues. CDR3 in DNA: TGTGCCAGCAGTGATGGGAGGGGTCAGCCCCAGCATTTT. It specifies CASSDGRGQPQHF.

Here the CDR3 DNA reads TGTGCCAGCACCGAAAACCCAGGGGGGAACACTGAAGCTTTCTTT. Amino acids: CASTENPGGNTEAFF. The chain is built from TRBV2 and TRBJ1-1; 7 nucleotides line up with TRBD1. This CDR3 is built from 15 residues. V dropped 7 bases and J dropped 1; count of bases not matched to a gene: 9. Germline V lookup: CDR1 SNHLY, CDR2 FYNNEI.

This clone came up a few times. CDR3 protein: CASSSFLQGDSYEQYF. In DNA form, the CDR3 reads TGTGCCAGCAGCTCTTTTTTACAGGGGGATTCCTACGAGCAGTACTTC. The chain is built from TRBV5-5 and TRBJ2-7, with 8 positions matching TRBD1. Trimming at V came to 3 bases and at J to 1 base, leaving 9 bases not matched to a gene. The CDR3 runs to 16 residues. Per the germline V gene, CDR1 is SGHKS and CDR2 is YYEKEE (reference sequence).

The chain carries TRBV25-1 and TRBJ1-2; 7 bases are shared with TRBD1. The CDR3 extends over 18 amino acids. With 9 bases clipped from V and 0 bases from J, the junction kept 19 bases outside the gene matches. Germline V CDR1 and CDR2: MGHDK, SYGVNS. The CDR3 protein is CASSPGGGQTFSNYGYTF. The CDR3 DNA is TGTGCCAGTTCCCCCGGGGGGGGACAGACCTTTTCTAACTATGGCTACACCTTC.

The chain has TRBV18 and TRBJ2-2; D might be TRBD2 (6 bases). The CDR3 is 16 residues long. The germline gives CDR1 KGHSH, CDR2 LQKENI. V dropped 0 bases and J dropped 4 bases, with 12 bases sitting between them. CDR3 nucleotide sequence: TGTGCCAGCTCACCACCGTCCCGGCGGGGCACCGGGGAGCTGTTTTTT. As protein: CASSPPSRRGTGELFF.

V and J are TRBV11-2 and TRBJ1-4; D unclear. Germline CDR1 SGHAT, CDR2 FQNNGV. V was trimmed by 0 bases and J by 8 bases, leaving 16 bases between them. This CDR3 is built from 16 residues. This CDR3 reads CASSLDQRAIGEKLFF. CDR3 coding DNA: TGTGCCAGCAGCTTAGATCAGCGGGCAATCGGCGAAAAACTGTTTTTT.

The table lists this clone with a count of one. CDR3 in amino acids: CASRAPYNEQFF. CDR3 nucleotides: TGTGCCAGCAGAGCTCCCTACAATGAGCAGTTCTTC. The rearrangement links TRBV28 to TRBJ2-1; D gene uncertain. V was cut by 6 bases and J by 2 bases, with 5 bases left in between. Germline V CDR1 and CDR2: MDHEN, SYDVKM. The CDR3 covers 12 residues.

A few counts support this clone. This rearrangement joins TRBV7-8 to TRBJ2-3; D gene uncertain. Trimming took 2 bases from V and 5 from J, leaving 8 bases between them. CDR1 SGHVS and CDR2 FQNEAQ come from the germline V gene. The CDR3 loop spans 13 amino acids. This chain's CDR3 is CASSLNPGDTQYF. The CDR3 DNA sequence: TGTGCCAGCAGCTTAAATCCAGGAGATACGCAGTATTTT.

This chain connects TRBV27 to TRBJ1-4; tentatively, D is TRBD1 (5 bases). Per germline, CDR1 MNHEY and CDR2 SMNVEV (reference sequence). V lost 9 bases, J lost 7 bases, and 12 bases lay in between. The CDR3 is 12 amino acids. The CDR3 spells CASGHEAEKLFF. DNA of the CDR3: TGTGCCAGTGGACACGAGGCTGAAAAACTGTTTTTT.

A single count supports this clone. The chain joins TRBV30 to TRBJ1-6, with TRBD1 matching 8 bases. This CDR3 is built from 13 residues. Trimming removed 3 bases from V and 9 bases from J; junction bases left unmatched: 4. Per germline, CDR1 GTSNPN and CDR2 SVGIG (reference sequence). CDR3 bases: TGTGCCTGGAGGGGACAGGCGGGTTCACCCCTCCACTTT. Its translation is CAWRGQAGSPLHF.

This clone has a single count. This CDR3 is CASSGWREVNYEQYF. The DNA for the CDR3 is TGTGCCAGCAGCGGATGGAGGGAGGTAAACTACGAGCAGTACTTC. This chain links TRBV5-6 with TRBJ2-7, with D possibly matching TRBD2 (6 bases). The V gene lost 4 bases and the J gene lost 3 bases, with 17 bases spanning the gap. Germline V lookup: CDR1 SGHDT, CDR2 YYEEEE. This CDR3 has 15 residues.

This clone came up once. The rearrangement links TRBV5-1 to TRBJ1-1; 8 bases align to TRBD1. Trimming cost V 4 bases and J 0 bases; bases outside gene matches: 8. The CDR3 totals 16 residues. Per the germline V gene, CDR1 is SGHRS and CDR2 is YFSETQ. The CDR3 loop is CASSHGQGMMNTEAFF. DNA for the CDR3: TGCGCCAGCAGCCATGGACAGGGAATGATGAACACTGAAGCTTTCTTT.

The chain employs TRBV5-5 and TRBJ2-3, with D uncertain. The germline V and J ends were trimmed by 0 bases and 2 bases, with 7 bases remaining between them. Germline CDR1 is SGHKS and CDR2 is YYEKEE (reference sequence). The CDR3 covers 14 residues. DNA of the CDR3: TGTGCCAGCAGCTTGGAGCTATACACAGATACGCAGTATTTT. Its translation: CASSLELYTDTQYF.

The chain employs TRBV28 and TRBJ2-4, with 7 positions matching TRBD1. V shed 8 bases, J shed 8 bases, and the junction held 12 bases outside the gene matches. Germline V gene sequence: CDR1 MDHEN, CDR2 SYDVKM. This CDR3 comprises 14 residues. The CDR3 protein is CASQLGQREDIQYF. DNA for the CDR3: TGTGCCAGCCAACTGGGACAGCGTGAGGACATTCAGTACTTC.

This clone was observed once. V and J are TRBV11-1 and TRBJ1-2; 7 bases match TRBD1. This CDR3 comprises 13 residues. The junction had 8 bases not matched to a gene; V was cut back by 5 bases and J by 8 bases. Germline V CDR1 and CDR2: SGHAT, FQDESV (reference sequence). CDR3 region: CASSLQQGQGYTF. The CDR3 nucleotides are TGTGCCAGCAGCCTACAACAGGGACAGGGCTACACCTTC.

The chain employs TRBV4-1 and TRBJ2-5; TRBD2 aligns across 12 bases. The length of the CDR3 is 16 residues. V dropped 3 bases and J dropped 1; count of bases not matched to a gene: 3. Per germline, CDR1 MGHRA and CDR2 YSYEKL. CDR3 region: CASSQSTSGGQETQYF. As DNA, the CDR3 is TGCGCCAGCAGCCAGTCGACTAGCGGGGGCCAAGAGACCCAGTACTTC.